This TCR beta chain was observed in a study of control samples from healthy donors and cancer patients. Repertoires were generated with immunoSEQ multiplex PCR, while TCRdb's copy carries only in-frame clones and drops some. The sample shows around 200,000 clones, about 93% of them seen only once. The CDR3 extends over 14 amino acids. J gave up 7 bases and V 4 bases, and 10 bases lay outside the gene matches. CDR1 and CDR2 (germline): SGHRS, YFSETQ. Sequencing used blood. The rearrangement uses TRBV5-1 and TRBJ1-1; TRBD1 matches 7 bases. The clonotype was recovered from a man between 18 and 35 years old in good health. The CDR3 DNA reads TGCGCCAGCAGCACACAGGGGAATGGAATTGAAGCTTTCTTT. It encodes CASSTQGNGIEAFF.